A single sample gave rise to the 2 T cell receptor beta chains below, sequenced in a study of blood T cell repertoires in COVID-19. Some clones are missing from TCRdb's copy, which holds only in-frame ones; the method was immunoSEQ multiplex PCR. The sample yields about 58,000 clones, approximately 86% seen once. Sample: peripheral blood. These receptors were collected from an older woman with active COVID-19.

The chain is built from TRBV12-3 or TRBV12-4 and TRBJ1-3, with D possibly being TRBD1 (6 bases). This CDR3 is 13 amino acids long. Trimming shortened V by 7 bases and J by 4 bases, and 11 bases separated the two germline ends. The CDR3 here is CASTGTKGNTIYF. CDR3 nucleotides: TGTGCCAGCACGGGGACAAAGGGAAACACCATATATTTT.

This clone has just one count. The chain combines TRBV14 with TRBJ2-6; D is unresolved. V was shortened by 8 bases and J by 4 bases, with 9 bases between the two germline ends. This CDR3 contains 13 residues. Looked up from germline, CDR1 is SGHDN and CDR2 is FVKESK. CDR3 bases: TGTGCCAGCCTTCAGTGGGGGGCCAACGTCCTGACTTTC. Translated, it gives CASLQWGANVLTF.